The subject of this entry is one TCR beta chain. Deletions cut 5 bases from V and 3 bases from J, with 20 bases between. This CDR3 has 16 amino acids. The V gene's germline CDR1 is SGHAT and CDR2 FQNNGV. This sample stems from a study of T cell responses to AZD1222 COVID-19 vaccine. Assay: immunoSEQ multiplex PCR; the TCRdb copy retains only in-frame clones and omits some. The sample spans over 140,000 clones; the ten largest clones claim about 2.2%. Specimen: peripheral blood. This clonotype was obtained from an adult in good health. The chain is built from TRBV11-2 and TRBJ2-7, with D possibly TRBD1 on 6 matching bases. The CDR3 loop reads CASSTLTGKNHYEQYF. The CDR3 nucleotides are TGTGCCAGCAGCACCCTAACAGGGAAAAACCACTACGAGCAGTACTTC. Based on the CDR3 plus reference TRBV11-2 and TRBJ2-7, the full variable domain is EAGVAQSPRYKIIEKRQSVAFWCNPISGHATLYWYQQILGQGPKLLIQFQNNGVVDDSQLPKDRFSAERLKGVDSTLKIQPAKLEDSAVYLCASSTLTGKNHYEQYFGPGTRLTVT.